This TCR beta chain was found in a study of blood T cell repertoires in COVID-19. Background on the study: Sites in the United States, Italy and Spain provided acute and convalescent COVID-19 samples. Sample material is recorded as cDNA or gDNA derived from T cells, B-cell-depleted T cells, or PBMCs.

Original processing methods: Scientists estimated how many nucleated cells there were by amplifying reference gene primers. Clones were sequenced by immunoSEQ multiplex PCR, and TCRdb holds only the in-frame ones, with some missing. V, J and clone size reflect that table, while D and trimming were determined from the DNA. The sample holds roughly 100,000 clones, 88% seen once. V was pared by 3 bases and J by 4 bases, with 11 bases of the junction left unmatched. CDR1 and CDR2 from the germline V gene are DFQATT and SNEGSKA (reference sequence). This CDR3 is 15 amino acids long. V gene TRBV20-1 combines with J gene TRBJ1-2; 7 bases map to TRBD1. The source is a human donor in a cohort sampled during active COVID-19. The sample consisted of peripheral blood. This CDR3 reads CSASSAGQPIYGYTF. CDR3 DNA sequence: TGCAGTGCTAGTTCCGCGGGACAGCCGATCTATGGCTACACCTTC.